This TCR beta chain was captured by sequencing in a study of PD-L1 blockade in urothelial cancer. Trimming removed 5 bases from V and 4 bases from J, with 17 bases in between. CDR3 length: 14 amino acids. Germline lookup yields CDR1 SQVTM and CDR2 ANQGSEA. Data came from immunoSEQ multiplex PCR; TCRdb stores just in-frame clones and leaves some out. The data show around 120,000 clones, about 85% seen once. Sequences were derived from PBMCs, sampled around atezolizumab (anti-PD-L1) treatment. The source of this sequence is a man aged 45 to 65 with urothelial cancer. The rearrangement links TRBV29-1 to TRBJ1-1; perhaps TRBD1 as D (5 bases). The CDR3 coding sequence is TGCAGCGTTCGGGACTCCCAAAGGATCACTGAAGCTTTCTTT. Translating it yields CSVRDSQRITEAFF.